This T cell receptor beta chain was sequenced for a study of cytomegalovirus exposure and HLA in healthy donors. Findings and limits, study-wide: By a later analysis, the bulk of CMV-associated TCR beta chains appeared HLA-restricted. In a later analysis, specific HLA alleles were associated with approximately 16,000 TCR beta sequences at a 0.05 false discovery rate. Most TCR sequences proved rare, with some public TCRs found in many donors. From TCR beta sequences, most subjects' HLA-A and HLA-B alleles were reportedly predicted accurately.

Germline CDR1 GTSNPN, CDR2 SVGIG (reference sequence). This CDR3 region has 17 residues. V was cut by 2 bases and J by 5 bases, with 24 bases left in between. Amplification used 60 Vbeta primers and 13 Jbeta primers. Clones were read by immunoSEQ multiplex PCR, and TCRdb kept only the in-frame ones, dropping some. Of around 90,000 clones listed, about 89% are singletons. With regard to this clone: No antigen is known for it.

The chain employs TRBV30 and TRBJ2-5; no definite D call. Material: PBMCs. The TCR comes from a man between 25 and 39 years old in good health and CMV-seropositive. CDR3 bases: TGTGCCTGGAGTTCCCGAAATCGACTTAGCAGTGGTGAGACCCAGTACTTC. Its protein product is CAWSSRNRLSSGETQYF. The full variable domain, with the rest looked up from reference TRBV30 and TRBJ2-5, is SQTIHQWPATLVQPVGSPLSLECTVEGTSNPNLYWYRQAAGRGLQLLFYSVGIGQISSEVPQNLSASRPQDRQFILSSKKLLLSDSGFYLCAWSSRNRLSSGETQYFGPGTRLLVL.